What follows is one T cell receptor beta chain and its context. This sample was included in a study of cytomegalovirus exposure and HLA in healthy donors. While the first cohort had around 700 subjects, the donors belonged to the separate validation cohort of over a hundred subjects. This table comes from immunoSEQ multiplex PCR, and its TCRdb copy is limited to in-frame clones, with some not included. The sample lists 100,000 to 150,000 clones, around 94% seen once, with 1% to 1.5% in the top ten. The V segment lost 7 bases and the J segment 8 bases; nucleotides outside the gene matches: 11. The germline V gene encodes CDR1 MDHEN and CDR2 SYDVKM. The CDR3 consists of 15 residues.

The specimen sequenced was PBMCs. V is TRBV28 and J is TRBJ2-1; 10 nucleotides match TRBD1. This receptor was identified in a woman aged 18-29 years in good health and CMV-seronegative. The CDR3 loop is CASTAGGQGSDEQFF. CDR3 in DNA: TGTGCCAGCACCGCCGGGGGACAGGGGTCGGATGAGCAGTTCTTC.